The 5 T cell receptor beta chains in this list originate from one sample, sequenced in a study of blood T cell repertoires in COVID-19. Data came from immunoSEQ multiplex PCR; TCRdb stores just in-frame clones and leaves some out. The table lists 220,000 or so clones, 84% of them singletons. Sequenced: PBMCs or T cells enriched from blood (not recorded which). The receptors here all came from a woman aged 40 to 50 who had recovered from COVID-19.

This clone was detected only once. The rearrangement uses TRBV24-1 and TRBJ2-1, with 10 nucleotides matching TRBD2. V trimming: 4 bases; J trimming: 0 bases; junction bases outside the gene matches: 2. This CDR3 has 16 residues. Per the germline V gene, CDR1 is KGHDR and CDR2 is SFDVKD. The CDR3 is CATSDLAGDSYNEQFF. The CDR3 nucleotides are TGTGCCACCAGTGACCTAGCGGGAGACTCCTACAATGAGCAGTTCTTC.

This clone was seen just once. The gene calls are TRBV9 and TRBJ2-7; D call uncertain. The CDR3 contains 15 residues. The V end was cut by 0 bases, the J end by 2 bases, with 12 bases between. CDR1 and CDR2 from the germline V gene are SGDLS and YYNGEE. The CDR3 sequence is CASSVGGTSAYEQYF. The DNA for the CDR3 is TGTGCCAGCAGCGTAGGAGGCACATCAGCCTACGAGCAGTACTTC.

This chain links TRBV10-3 with TRBJ2-2, with D possibly matching TRBD2 (6 bases). Trimming stripped 5 bases from V and 4 bases from J, with 11 bases between. In germline, CDR1 is ENHRY, CDR2 SYGVKD. CDR3 size: 14 residues. CDR3 sequence: CAISSGLSTGELFF. CDR3 coding DNA: TGTGCCATCAGTAGCGGGCTGAGCACCGGGGAGCTGTTTTTT.

The chain recombines TRBV27 with TRBJ1-5; tentative D call: TRBD1 (6 bases). Trimming left V 3 bases short and J 0 bases short, with 15 bases between. The CDR3 loop spans 17 amino acids. CDR1 and CDR2 (germline): MNHEY, SMNVEV (reference sequence). The CDR3 sequence: CASSFQGPSFSNQPQHF. The CDR3, as DNA: TGTGCCAGCAGTTTTCAGGGGCCAAGCTTTAGCAATCAGCCCCAGCATTTT.

The genes are TRBV7-2 and TRBJ2-2; maybe TRBD1 (7 bases). Trimming took 5 bases from V and 5 from J, leaving 15 bases between them. CDR1 is SGHTA and CDR2 is FQGNSA in the germline V gene. This CDR3 spans 15 amino acids. CDR3 protein: CASSTRQGGTGELFF. For the CDR3, the DNA is TGTGCCAGCAGCACCCGACAGGGAGGTACCGGGGAGCTGTTTTTT. The entire variable domain, with the rest obtained from reference TRBV7-2 and TRBJ2-2, is as follows: GAGVSQSPSNKVTEKGKDVELRCDPISGHTALYWYRQSLGQGLEFLIYFQGNSAPDKSGLPSDRFSAERTGGSVSTLTIQRTQQEDSAVYLCASSTRQGGTGELFFGEGSRLTVL.